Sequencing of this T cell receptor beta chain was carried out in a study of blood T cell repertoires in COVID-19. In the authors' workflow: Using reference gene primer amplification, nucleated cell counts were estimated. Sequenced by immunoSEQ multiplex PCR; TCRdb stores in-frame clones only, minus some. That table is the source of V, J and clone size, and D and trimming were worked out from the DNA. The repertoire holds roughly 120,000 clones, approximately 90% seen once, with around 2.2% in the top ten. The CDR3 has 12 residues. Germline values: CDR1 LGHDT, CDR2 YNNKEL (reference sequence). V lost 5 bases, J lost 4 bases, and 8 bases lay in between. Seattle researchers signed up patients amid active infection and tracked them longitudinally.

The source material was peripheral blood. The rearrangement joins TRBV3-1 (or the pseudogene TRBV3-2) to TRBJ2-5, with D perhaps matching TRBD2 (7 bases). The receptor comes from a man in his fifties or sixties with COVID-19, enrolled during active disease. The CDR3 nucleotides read TGTGCCAGCAGCAGGGGGGGAGAGACCCAGTACTTC. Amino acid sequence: CASSRGGETQYF.